The source of this T cell receptor beta chain is a study of blood T cells in healthy people across ages. This clonotype was picked up a small number of times. The antigen remains unidentified. Study results and limitations: The authors considered diversity estimates from one million T cells to be underestimates.

Deletions cut 2 bases from V and 6 bases from J, with 17 bases between. The CDR3 extends over 16 amino acids. Germline V gene data show CDR1 as SEHNR and CDR2 as FQNEAQ (reference sequence). Using a J-beta primer mix together with a sample-barcoded 5' primer, a second PCR was run for about 6 to 11 cycles. Each CDR3 protein is one row after TCRdb ran MiXCR on the 5' RACE reads. The sample comprises 1.5 million to 2 million distinct CDR3 sequences, approximately 30% of which are singletons, and less than 9.5% rests with the top ten. The V call is TRBV7-9, the J call TRBJ2-1, with D possibly being TRBD1 or TRBD2 (5 bases each). The sequencing sample was made of blood. The clonotype was recovered from a woman in her 30s in good health. In DNA form, the CDR3 reads TGTGCCAGCAGCTTAACTGGGCGAGGGGCCCTCAATGAGCAGTTCTTC. This gives the protein CASSLTGRGALNEQFF.